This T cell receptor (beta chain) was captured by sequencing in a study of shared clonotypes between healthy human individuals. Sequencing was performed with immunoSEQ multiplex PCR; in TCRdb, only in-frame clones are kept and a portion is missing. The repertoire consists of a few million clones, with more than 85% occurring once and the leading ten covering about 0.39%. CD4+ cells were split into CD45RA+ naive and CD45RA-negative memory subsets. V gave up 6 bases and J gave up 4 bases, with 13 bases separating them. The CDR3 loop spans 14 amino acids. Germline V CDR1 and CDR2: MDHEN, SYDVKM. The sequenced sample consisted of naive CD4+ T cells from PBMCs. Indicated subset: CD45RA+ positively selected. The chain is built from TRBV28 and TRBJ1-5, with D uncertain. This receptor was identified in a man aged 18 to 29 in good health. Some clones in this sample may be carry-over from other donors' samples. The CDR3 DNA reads TGTGCCAGCAGGGTCTGGGAAACTAATCAGCCCCAGCATTTT. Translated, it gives CASRVWETNQPQHF. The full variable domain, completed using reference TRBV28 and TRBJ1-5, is DVKVTQSSRYLVKRTGEKVFLECVQDMDHENMFWYRQDPGLGLRLIYFSYDVKMKEKGDIPEGYSVSREKKERFSLILESASTNQTSMYLCASRVWETNQPQHFGDGTRLSIL.